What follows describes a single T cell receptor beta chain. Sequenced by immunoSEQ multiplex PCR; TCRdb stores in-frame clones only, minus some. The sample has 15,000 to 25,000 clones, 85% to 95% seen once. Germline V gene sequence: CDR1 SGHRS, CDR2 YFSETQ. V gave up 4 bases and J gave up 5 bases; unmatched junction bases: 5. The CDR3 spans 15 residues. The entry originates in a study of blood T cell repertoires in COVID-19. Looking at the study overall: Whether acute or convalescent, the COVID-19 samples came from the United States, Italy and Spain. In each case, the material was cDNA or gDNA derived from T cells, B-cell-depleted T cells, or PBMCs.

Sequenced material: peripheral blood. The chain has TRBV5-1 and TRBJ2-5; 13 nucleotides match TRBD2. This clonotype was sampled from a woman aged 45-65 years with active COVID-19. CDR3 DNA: TGCGCCAGCAGCCCAACTAGCGGGAGGGGTGAGACCCAGTACTTC. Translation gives CASSPTSGRGETQYF.